The clone carrying this T cell receptor (beta chain) was picked up a small number of times. What it binds is not known. These data come from a study of CD8 T cells in ankylosing spondylitis. Overall study results and limits: A motif of under 10 highly homologous TCR beta variants was seen as apparently characteristic of ankylosing spondylitis blood. Previously reported in reactive arthritis synovial fluid and blood were some of the motif variants.

Germline V CDR1 and CDR2: MNHNS, SASEGT. Trimming left V 0 bases short and J 3 bases short, with 15 bases between. This CDR3 has 16 residues. Quantitative 5'-RACE with molecular barcodes generated TCR beta libraries. In TCRdb, the 5' RACE reads were re-called with MiXCR into one record per CDR3 protein. The repertoire has about 540,000 distinct CDR3 sequences, about 12% of them found once; the top ten carry around 7%. This clonotype was sampled from a male donor with ankylosing spondylitis. V and J are TRBV6-1 and TRBJ2-7, with D possibly matching TRBD1 (5 bases). Material: blood, either unsorted or a sorted T cell fraction (not recorded which). CDR3 region: CASSEAAGQGGYEQYF. In nucleotides, the CDR3 is TGTGCCAGCAGTGAAGCTGCCGGGCAGGGTGGCTACGAGCAGTACTTC.